Listed below are T cell receptor beta chains from one sample, sequenced in a study of cytomegalovirus exposure and HLA in healthy donors. Repertoires were generated with immunoSEQ multiplex PCR, while TCRdb's copy carries only in-frame clones and drops some. This repertoire shows over 200,000 clones, around 86% found once; its top ten account for approximately 2%. The sequencing sample was made of PBMCs. All receptors derive from a woman younger than 30 in good health and CMV-seropositive. Both conserved end residues are trimmed from each CDR3. Fields, in order: J gene, clone size, V gene, CDR3 protein. The size field is filled for only some rows; it gives once, few, many or a size class.

>TRBJ1-2|.|TRBV30
AWSVLRGGYT
>TRBJ1-1|.|TRBV6-5
ASSYNSIEAF
>TRBJ1-5|once|TRBV6-1
ASLGQAGQPQH
>TRBJ1-5|.|TRBV23-1
ASSPRDKSLNLSNQPQH
>TRBJ2-5|.|TRBV5-4
ASRPVGLAEETQY
>TRBJ1-5|.|TRBV7-2
ASSLRGSNQPQH
>TRBJ2-7|few|TRBV5-1
ASSLQGPLDEQY
>TRBJ2-7|.|TRBV5-4
ASSFGHTYEQY
>TRBJ2-3|.|TRBV7-3
ASSSSSGSTDTQY
>TRBJ2-7|.|TRBV28
ASRGPSPYEQY
>TRBJ1-5|.|TRBV27
ASSLNPTGGNQPQH
>TRBJ1-2|.|TRBV30
AWSGTGRSGYT
>TRBJ2-2|.|TRBV4-1
ASSHPGQGTGELF
>TRBJ2-5|.|TRBV5-6
ASSPDSQETQY
>TRBJ2-7|.|TRBV27
ASSLYRGNEQY
>TRBJ2-2|.|TRBV27
ASSLRDSPNTGELF
>TRBJ2-7|.|TRBV2
ASNPSGVTQY